Listed here are 32 T cell receptor beta chains from one sample, sequenced in a study of blood T cell repertoires in COVID-19. This table comes from immunoSEQ multiplex PCR, and its TCRdb copy is limited to in-frame clones, with some not included. The repertoire holds some 40,000 clones, around 94% seen once, with approximately 0.35% in the top ten. Sequencing input: peripheral blood. These receptors originate from a man aged 50-60 years with COVID-19, enrolled during active disease.

The chain uses TRBV9 and TRBJ2-2, with TRBD2 matching over 14 bases. CDR1 is SGDLS and CDR2 is YYNGEE in the germline V gene. Losses at the gene ends were 4 bases for V and 6 bases for J; bases not matched to a gene: 11. The CDR3 has 18 residues. CDR3 protein: CASSTHPGLAGDPGELFF. CDR3 sequence (DNA): TGTGCCAGCAGCACTCATCCGGGACTAGCGGGAGACCCCGGGGAGCTGTTTTTT.

This chain links TRBV3-1 (or the pseudogene TRBV3-2) with TRBJ2-1, with 8 bases identical to TRBD2. Germline V lookup: CDR1 LGHDT, CDR2 YNNKEL (reference sequence). This CDR3 region has 16 residues. J was trimmed by 5 bases and V by 0 bases; bases with no gene match: 6. In nucleotides, the CDR3 is TGTGCCAGCAGCCAAGATGATCCGGGAGGGAACAATGAGCAGTTCTTC. Its protein product is CASSQDDPGGNNEQFF.

In this sample, this clone turned up once. The gene calls are TRBV5-6 and TRBJ1-4; unclear D gene. The CDR3 covers 15 residues. From germline, CDR1 is SGHDT and CDR2 YYEEEE. Deletions cut 5 bases from V and 0 bases from J, with 11 bases between. CDR3 sequence: CASSSEGATNEKLFF. The CDR3 DNA follows: TGTGCCAGCAGTTCAGAGGGAGCAACTAATGAAAAACTGTTTTTT.

This chain joins TRBV6-1 and TRBJ1-2; the D gene is possibly TRBD1 (5 bases). Germline CDR1 is MNHNS and CDR2 is SASEGT. The length of the CDR3 is 17 residues. V was trimmed by 4 bases and J by 4 bases, leaving 22 bases between them. The CDR3 loop reads CASSVTPGLRAAYGYTF. The CDR3 nucleotides read TGTGCCAGCAGTGTTACTCCGGGACTCCGGGCGGCCTATGGCTACACCTTC.

This clone has a single count. The chain carries TRBV6-5 and TRBJ2-7; 9 bases are shared with TRBD2. This CDR3 region has 14 residues. Per the germline V gene, CDR1 is MNHEY and CDR2 is SVGAGI. The junction had 4 bases not matched to a gene; V was cut back by 3 bases and J by 4 bases. The CDR3, as DNA: TGTGCCAGCAGTTATCTAGCGGGACAATACGAGCAGTACTTC. This sequence encodes CASSYLAGQYEQYF.

This chain joins TRBV6-5 and TRBJ2-1, with D tentatively TRBD2 (5 bases). The CDR3 sequence is 12 residues long. Trimming stripped 3 bases from V and 9 bases from J, with 9 bases between. CDR1 MNHEY and CDR2 SVGAGI come from the germline V gene. DNA for the CDR3: TGTGCCAGCAGTTATTCCGGGGTTGAGCAGTTCTTC. Translated: CASSYSGVEQFF.

The chain uses TRBV29-1 and TRBJ1-1; 7 nucleotides agree with TRBD1. This CDR3 has 12 residues. From germline, CDR1 is SQVTM and CDR2 ANQGSEA. The trim removed 6 bases at V and 3 bases at J, leaving 4 bases unmatched. The CDR3 reads CSVFTGDTEAFF. The CDR3, as DNA: TGCAGCGTCTTTACAGGGGACACTGAAGCTTTCTTT.

The chain carries TRBV18 and TRBJ1-1; D gene unclear. The length of the CDR3 is 14 residues. Trimming cost V 0 bases and J 0 bases, with 5 bases left between them. CDR1 and CDR2 (germline): KGHSH, LQKENI. The CDR3: CASSPPSVNTEAFF. The CDR3 nucleotides read TGTGCCAGCTCACCACCATCGGTGAACACTGAAGCTTTCTTT.

The V gene is TRBV5-1, the J gene TRBJ2-2; TRBD2 agrees at 12 bases. The V and J ends lost 3 bases and 6 bases, in that order; junction bases with no gene match: 12. CDR3 length: 18 residues. The germline V gene has CDR1 SGHRS and CDR2 YFSETQ. CDR3 in amino acids: CASSYLAGGPLSAGELFF. The DNA of the CDR3 is TGCGCCAGCAGCTACCTAGCGGGAGGGCCACTCAGCGCCGGGGAGCTGTTTTTT.

The CDR3 DNA follows: TGTGCCAGCAGTTACTCGAGGAGTTACGAGCAGTACTTC. This sequence encodes CASSYSRSYEQYF. The chain recombines TRBV6-2 or TRBV6-3 with TRBJ2-7; D is undetermined. The CDR3 loop spans 13 amino acids. Trimming took off 0 bases at V and 4 bases at J, with 7 bases between the two ends. Germline V gene data show CDR1 as MNHEY and CDR2 as SVGEGT.

The CDR3 nucleotides read TGTGCCAGTAGTACCGTACGGGGGGGGATCATTCAGTACTTC. Its translation is CASSTVRGGIIQYF. The chain is built from TRBV19 and TRBJ2-4, with 8 bases identical to TRBD2. Looked up from germline, CDR1 is LNHDA and CDR2 is SQIVND (reference sequence). The CDR3 is made up of 14 amino acids. V shed 4 bases and J 9 bases; nucleotides not matched to a gene: 8.

The chain carries TRBV12-3 or TRBV12-4 and TRBJ2-1, with D maybe TRBD1 (6 bases). Trimming stripped 7 bases from V and 2 bases from J, with 9 bases between. The CDR3 covers 13 residues. The CDR3 is CASNGDTYNEQFF. The CDR3 DNA sequence: TGTGCCAGCAACGGGGACACCTACAATGAGCAGTTCTTC.

This clone has just one count. The chain has TRBV11-2 and TRBJ2-1; TRBD2 is a possible D gene (5 bases). The CDR3 has 15 amino acids. Trimming took off 3 bases at V and 7 bases at J, with 16 bases between the two ends. Germline CDR1 SGHAT, CDR2 FQNNGV. The CDR3 bases are TGTGCCAGCAGCTTTTGGGCCACTGAGGGTAATGAGCAGTTCTTC. Translated, it gives CASSFWATEGNEQFF.

V usage is TRBV27 and J usage is TRBJ2-3; tentative D call: TRBD2 (5 bases). Germline CDR1 and CDR2: MNHEY and SMNVEV (reference sequence). The CDR3 covers 11 residues. Trimming took 7 bases from V and 4 from J, leaving 6 bases between them. The CDR3 is CASKRADTQYF. The CDR3 nucleotides read TGTGCCAGCAAGAGGGCAGATACGCAGTATTTT.

V and J are TRBV7-3 and TRBJ2-2; D not certain. The V and J ends lost 2 bases and 6 bases respectively, with 7 bases between them. The CDR3 is made up of 13 amino acids. The germline V gene encodes CDR1 SGHTA and CDR2 FQGTGA. This CDR3 reads CASSLLSAGELFF. The DNA of the CDR3 is TGTGCCAGCAGCTTACTTTCGGCCGGGGAGCTGTTTTTT.

This clone was counted a single time. The chain uses TRBV18 and TRBJ2-3, with TRBD1 matching 7 bases. V was clipped by 3 bases and J by 3 bases; unmatched bases: 6. This CDR3 comprises 15 residues. From germline, CDR1 is KGHSH and CDR2 LQKENI. As DNA, the CDR3 is TGTGCCAGCTCACCGCGACAGGGTTCGACAGATACGCAGTATTTT. It encodes CASSPRQGSTDTQYF.

The DNA of the CDR3 is TGTGCCACCAGTGATTTTAGTCAGCCCCAGCATTTT. As protein: CATSDFSQPQHF. This chain joins TRBV24-1 and TRBJ1-5; D not certain. This CDR3 spans 12 amino acids. Trimming stripped 1 base from V and 6 bases from J, with 3 bases between. Germline V gene data show CDR1 as KGHDR and CDR2 as SFDVKD.

This clone was detected a few times. CDR3 bases: TGCGCCAGCAGCTTTTGGACAGGTCCTTACGAGCAGTACTTC. It translates to CASSFWTGPYEQYF. The chain recombines TRBV5-1 with TRBJ2-7; 7 nucleotides align to TRBD1. The V gene's germline CDR1 is SGHRS and CDR2 YFSETQ. The CDR3 runs 14 residues. The ends lost 2 bases at V and 4 bases at J; junction bases unmatched: 6.

The chain recombines TRBV7-3 with TRBJ2-1, with D maybe TRBD2 (6 bases). Per germline, CDR1 SGHTA and CDR2 FQGTGA. Trimming stripped 3 bases from V and 4 bases from J, with 16 bases between. CDR3 length: 16 amino acids. The CDR3 coding sequence is TGTGCCAGCAGCTTGGTGGGAGGAATTTCTTACAATGAGCAGTTCTTC. Protein product: CASSLVGGISYNEQFF.

The genes are TRBV30 and TRBJ2-7, with 9 bases that match TRBD1. The length of the CDR3 is 14 residues. Looked up from germline, CDR1 is GTSNPN and CDR2 is SVGIG (reference sequence). Germline trimming cut 1 base from V and 5 bases from J; bases unmatched to any gene: 6. The CDR3 here is CAWSGTGARDEQYF. In nucleotides, the CDR3 is TGTGCCTGGAGTGGGACAGGGGCGAGGGACGAGCAGTACTTC.

V gene TRBV7-6 combines with J gene TRBJ1-3, with D tentatively TRBD1 (5 bases). CDR3 size: 16 residues. Per germline, CDR1 SGHVS and CDR2 FNYEAQ. Trimming took off 5 bases at V and 5 bases at J, with 19 bases between the two ends. The CDR3 DNA sequence: TGTGCCAGCAGCGCCCGCGGGATAAGGGGTAGAAACACCATATATTTT. Its translation is CASSARGIRGRNTIYF.

The gene calls are TRBV25-1 and TRBJ2-7; 8 nucleotides agree with TRBD1. Trimming removed 3 bases from V and 4 bases from J; junction bases left unmatched: 8. This CDR3 is built from 15 residues. Germline CDR1 and CDR2: MGHDK and SYGVNS. The CDR3 DNA is TGTGCCAGCAGTGAGGTGGGGCAGGGGGCTTACGAGCAGTACTTC. It is translated as CASSEVGQGAYEQYF.

The chain has TRBV5-1 and TRBJ1-4, with TRBD1 matching 7 bases. The CDR3 has 17 amino acids. With 4 bases clipped from V and 0 bases from J, the junction kept 9 bases outside the gene matches. Per the germline V gene, CDR1 is SGHRS and CDR2 is YFSETQ. Here the CDR3 reads CASSLWGQLATNEKLFF. CDR3 sequence (DNA): TGCGCCAGCAGCCTGTGGGGACAGCTAGCAACTAATGAAAAACTGTTTTTT.

V and J are TRBV5-5 and TRBJ2-3, with D possibly matching TRBD1 (6 bases). Germline V gene data show CDR1 as SGHKS and CDR2 as YYEKEE (reference sequence). This CDR3 has 14 amino acids. Deletions cut 3 bases from V and 2 bases from J, with 10 bases between. The CDR3 DNA reads TGTGCCAGCAGCTCCGCAGGGGACACAGATACGCAGTATTTT. Protein sequence: CASSSAGDTDTQYF.

The rearrangement uses TRBV19 and TRBJ1-1, with a tentative D call TRBD1 (5 bases). Deletions cut 6 bases from V and 1 base from J, with 9 bases between. The CDR3 sequence is 13 residues long. From germline, CDR1 is LNHDA and CDR2 SQIVND (reference sequence). CDR3 sequence reads: CASRSTGNTEAFF. Here the CDR3 DNA reads TGTGCCAGTAGATCTACAGGGAACACTGAAGCTTTCTTT.

V is TRBV5-1 and J is TRBJ2-5, with 13 bases fitting TRBD2. CDR3 length equals 19 residues. Germline CDR1 is SGHRS and CDR2 is YFSETQ. With 0 bases clipped from V and 4 bases from J, the junction kept 12 bases outside the gene matches. This chain's CDR3 is CASSLAFRLAGGLIETQYF. The CDR3 coding sequence is TGCGCCAGCAGCTTGGCCTTTCGACTAGCGGGAGGTCTGATAGAGACCCAGTACTTC.

The chain carries TRBV5-5 and TRBJ1-5, with no clear D. CDR1 is SGHKS and CDR2 is YYEKEE in the germline V gene (reference sequence). Trimming took 0 bases from V and 4 from J, leaving 11 bases between them. The CDR3 runs 15 residues. DNA for the CDR3: TGTGCCAGCAGCTTGGATCCGGGTAGTAATCAGCCCCAGCATTTT. The encoded protein is CASSLDPGSNQPQHF.

The V gene is TRBV7-9, the J gene TRBJ1-5; TRBD1 matches at 9 bases. V shed 6 bases and J 2 bases; nucleotides not matched to a gene: 5. This CDR3 region has 15 residues. The germline V gene encodes CDR1 SEHNR and CDR2 FQNEAQ (reference sequence). The CDR3 region is CASSQTGGGNQPQHF. As DNA, the CDR3 is TGTGCCAGCAGTCAAACAGGGGGCGGCAATCAGCCCCAGCATTTT.

V gene TRBV6-5 combines with J gene TRBJ2-3, with 9 nucleotides matching TRBD2. Looked up from germline, CDR1 is MNHEY and CDR2 is SVGAGI. The length of the CDR3 is 13 residues. V dropped 6 bases and J dropped 9; count of bases not matched to a gene: 7. The CDR3 nucleotides are TGTGCCAGCAGGAGGCGGGAGGGCCAAACGCAGTATTTT. Its translation: CASRRREGQTQYF.

By share of the sample, this clone is medium-sized (0.01 to 0.1%). This sequence joins TRBV7-2 and TRBJ2-7; D remains unclear. The CDR3 length is 13 residues. CDR1 and CDR2 from the germline V gene are SGHTA and FQGNSA. V shed 3 bases and J shed 5 bases, with 11 bases lying between them. CDR3 in amino acids: CASSFWPGHEQYF. The DNA for the CDR3 is TGTGCCAGCAGCTTCTGGCCAGGCCACGAGCAGTACTTC.

This chain links TRBV7-9 with TRBJ1-1, with 8 bases aligning to TRBD1. The CDR3 is 15 amino acids. The V and J ends lost 1 base and 6 bases, in that order; junction bases with no gene match: 7. Germline CDR1 SEHNR, CDR2 FQNEAQ (reference sequence). CDR3 coding DNA: TGTGCCAGCAGCTTAGGGGAACAGGGGGGTCCTGAAGCTTTCTTT. It specifies CASSLGEQGGPEAFF.

The chain carries TRBV5-1 and TRBJ2-7; 9 bases match TRBD1. V lost 4 bases, J lost 6 bases, and 8 bases stayed unmatched. The germline gives CDR1 SGHRS, CDR2 YFSETQ. The CDR3 totals 14 residues. CDR3 in amino acids: CASSQGQGSGEQYF. In nucleotides, the CDR3 is TGCGCCAGCAGCCAGGGACAGGGATCGGGCGAGCAGTACTTC.